This TCR beta chain came from a study of post-analysis software for immune sequencing data. General study findings and limits: Strong co-clustering by F measure linked samples that shared a preparation batch. In patients, TRBV5-6, TRBV5-1 and TRBV20-1 belonged to roughly five TRBV segments found more frequently than in controls.

This clonotype has just a few counts. The target antigen is unknown. The CDR3 is made up of 16 amino acids. V was shortened by 0 bases and J by 2 bases, with 14 bases between the two germline ends. Germline loops: CDR1 DFQATT, CDR2 SNEGSKA (reference sequence). Carried by the TCR beta cDNA libraries were unique molecular identifiers. TCRdb re-called the PCR reads through MiXCR, storing one row per CDR3 protein. In the table there are around 200,000 distinct CDR3 sequences, around 30% of which are singletons. The sequence was collected from a girl aged 2 to 17 with multiple sclerosis. The gene calls are TRBV20-1 and TRBJ2-4, with D uncertain. The sample comprised blood. The CDR3 sequence: CSARDPAALTKNIQYF. For the CDR3, the DNA is TGCAGTGCTAGAGATCCAGCAGCCCTAACCAAAAACATTCAGTACTTC.